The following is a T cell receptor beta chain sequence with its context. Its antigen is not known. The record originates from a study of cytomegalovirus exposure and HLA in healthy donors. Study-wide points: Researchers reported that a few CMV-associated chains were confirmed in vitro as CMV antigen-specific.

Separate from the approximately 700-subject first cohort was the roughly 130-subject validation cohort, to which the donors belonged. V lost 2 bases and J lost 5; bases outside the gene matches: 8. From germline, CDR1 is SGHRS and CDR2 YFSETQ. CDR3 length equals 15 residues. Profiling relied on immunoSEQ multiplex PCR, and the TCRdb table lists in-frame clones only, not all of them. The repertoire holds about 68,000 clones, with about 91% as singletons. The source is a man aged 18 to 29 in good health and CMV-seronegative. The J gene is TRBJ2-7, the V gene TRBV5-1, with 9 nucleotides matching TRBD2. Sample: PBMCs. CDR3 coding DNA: TGCGCCAGCAGCTTTATGTCGGGACTAGCTAACGAGCAGTACTTC. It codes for CASSFMSGLANEQYF.